A selection of T cell receptor beta chains follows, all from one sample in a study of blood T cell repertoires in COVID-19. The repertoire was sequenced with immunoSEQ multiplex PCR; TCRdb's copy has only in-frame clones and lacks some. The sample lists 110,000 or so clones, 65% to 90% seen once, with around 4% in the top ten. Input material: peripheral blood. The receptors stem from a man aged 50-60 years with acute or convalescent COVID-19. Both conserved end residues are part of each CDR3. The order of the fields is J gene, V gene, CDR3 protein.

TRBJ1-1 | TRBV5-6 | CASSWRVNTEAFF
TRBJ2-7 | TRBV6-1 | CASSEGQGGYEQYF
TRBJ2-3 | TRBV6-6 | CASSYIGPPTDTQYF
TRBJ2-2 | TRBV9 | CASSATGGRDTGELFF
TRBJ2-5 | TRBV19 | CASSILTTSEQETQYF
TRBJ1-1 | TRBV10-1 | CASSERRAGTEAFF
TRBJ2-7 | TRBV7-9 | CASSFRAGTGVYEQYF
TRBJ2-7 | TRBV6-5 | CASRPRQGAYEQYF
TRBJ1-2 | TRBV4-1 | CASSQTGAYGYTF
TRBJ2-7 | TRBV7-9 | CASSPSVLQYF
TRBJ2-2 | TRBV2 | CASSEASPAGELFF
TRBJ1-1 | TRBV19 | CASSREDRRNTEAFF
TRBJ2-1 | TRBV6-5 | CASSYGTGVYNEQFF
TRBJ2-3 | TRBV27 | CASSAWTGGDTDTQYF
TRBJ2-7 | TRBV28 | CASCMTGTRAYEQYF
TRBJ2-2 | TRBV24-1 | CATSDEDRVGGSGELFF
TRBJ1-2 | TRBV19 | CASRGTVYGYTF
TRBJ2-3 | TRBV24-1 | CATSDPDPGLASISTDTQYF
TRBJ1-2 | TRBV27 | CASSSAGNYYGYTF
TRBJ2-7 | TRBV9 | CASSARPDSEQYF
TRBJ2-7 | TRBV6-2/TRBV6-3 | CASSQAAYEQYF
TRBJ1-1 | TRBV5-1 | CASSFQRDNTEAFF
TRBJ2-1 | TRBV13 | CAILSGSSYNEQFF
TRBJ2-7 | TRBV20-1 | CSAKSGHEQYF
TRBJ2-6 | TRBV19 | CASSTRTGAALGPGANVLTF
TRBJ2-1 | TRBV7-3 | CASSSSYGKAANEQFF
TRBJ1-4 | TRBV27 | CASSLALGGAREKLFF
TRBJ2-3 | TRBV6-4 | CASSDSSSGGSADTQYF
TRBJ1-5 | TRBV2 | CASSEALQGVQPQHF